The clone carrying this TCR beta chain was detected a few times. The data belong to a study of blood T cell repertoires in COVID-19. Looking at the study overall: The analysed material was cDNA or gDNA that came from T cells, B-cell-depleted T cells, or PBMCs.

Produced via immunoSEQ multiplex PCR; TCRdb's table is partial and in-frame only. The repertoire holds around 130,000 clones, with roughly 72% as singletons. The CDR3 covers 13 residues. Trimming took off 2 bases at V and 4 bases at J, with 8 bases between the two ends. Germline V gives CDR1 WNHNN, CDR2 SYGVQD (reference sequence). The receptor was isolated from a human donor in a cohort sampled during active COVID-19. The chain combines TRBV10-1 with TRBJ1-1, with D unresolved. The sequenced material came from peripheral blood. CDR3 in amino acids: CASSEEVGTEAFF. In nucleotides, the CDR3 is TGCGCCAGCAGTGAGGAGGTGGGCACTGAAGCTTTCTTT.